Detailed here is one TCR beta chain. This clone has a handful of counts. Its antigen is currently not known. There are no base qualities to consult, and no much larger clone falls within one base. The data are from a study of beta chain features in type 1 diabetes (dated 2018 in TCRdb). Broadly, across the study: No differences in mean age, gender distribution, total cell number or subset yield were found between patients and healthy donors. A total of 85 million to 140 million sorted cells were examined across all samples, and a strong correlation was observed between cell number per subset and RNA yield. The study compared the TCRB repertoires of sorted circulating CD4+ T cell subsets in recently diagnosed type 1 diabetes patients with those in matched healthy donors. Regulatory and stem cell-like memory subsets were isolated from only 8 patients and 8 healthy donors, whereas naive and central memory subsets came from all 28 donors.

Trimming removed 4 bases from V and 0 bases from J; the gene matches leave 3 bases unexplained. Taken from the germline V gene, the CDR1 and CDR2 loops are SGHDT and YYEEEE. From cysteine to phenylalanine, the CDR3 is 14 amino acids long. Only CDR3 DNA is held: 42 bases, read in frame from base 1. All of the isolated RNA was reverse transcribed with the High Capacity cDNA Reverse Transcription Kit, so expressed TCRB transcripts were sequenced. Naive, central memory and regulatory T cell samples underwent deep immunoSEQ sequencing, averaging around 3.6 million total reads per sample. Sorted cells were lysed in RLT buffer and RNA was extracted with DNase-treated RNeasy Micro or Mini kits, depending on cell number. To prevent cross-contamination, each cell subset was processed individually, whereas patient and healthy donor samples were processed jointly. Using the immunoSEQ multiplex PCR, TCRB sequences were amplified from cDNA into 87-bp fragments spanning the CDR3 region. Amplicons were sequenced on the Illumina HiSeq platform. On the study's bioinformatics: Synthetic template baselines were used to correct PCR bias computationally, reads within Hamming distance 2 were collapsed together, and singletons that could not be merged were discarded. Reads were aligned to IMGT to assign V, D and J genes, CDR3 length, and insertions or deletions at six rearrangement sites. Within each subset, clonotype counts were normalized to the number of sorted cells before true diversity and Gini coefficients were calculated with the tcR R package. The overlap coefficient, calculated on TCRB nucleotide sequences, was used to measure repertoire sharing. Held by TCRdb, this immuneACCESS table contains in-frame sequences only and omits some clones. Under half of the omission traces to an unresolved V gene where checked; the cause of the rest is unknown. For V, J and clone size, that table is used; D and trimming come from the DNA. Here the sample has 300,000 to 350,000 clones; around 9.7% occur a single time. The ten largest make up more than 0.8% of the sample.

Each donor gave one peripheral blood draw, averaging approximately 0.12 L, which was collected into heparinised tubes. A BD FACSAria II was used to sort naive, central memory, regulatory and stem cell-like memory CD4+ T cells with a panel that included CD45RO, CCR7, CD25, CD127, CD95 and CD27. A purity above 95% was achieved for all sorted populations. Right away, PBMCs were isolated by Lymphoprep density gradient centrifugation and were stained directly, with no culture step. To minimize batch effects, samples were stained and sorted in pairs, one healthy donor with one patient per experiment. The paper as a whole reports these results and caveats: Type 1 diabetes patients showed a moderate but significant shortening of TCRB CDR3 length in all four CD4+ subsets. Because the HLA sub-analyses included only small numbers of individuals, any influence of HLA type on TCRB rearrangement was left unresolved. The naive, central memory and regulatory TCRB repertoires appeared to resemble one another more closely among patients than among healthy donors. PCR may preferentially amplify shorter templates, but because patient and control samples were amplified and corrected together, any resulting skew would affect both groups equally. Sequencing cDNA rather than genomic DNA could over-represent highly expressing activated cells, although activation and CD3 levels did not differ between groups. Fewer insertions and more nucleotide deletions at VDJ recombination sites were observed in patients with type 1 diabetes, implying thymic rearrangement abnormalities.

Sequencing was done on a sample of central memory CD4+ T cells from blood. The V and J segments used are TRBV5-6 and TRBJ1-1; TRBD1 aligns with 7 central bases. This clonotype originated in a young man with type 1 diabetes. The bases are TGTGCCAGCAGCCCTGGGACAGTGAACACTGAAGCTTTCTTT. This sequence encodes CASSPGTVNTEAFF.